This TCR beta chain was captured in a study of T cell responses to AZD1222 COVID-19 vaccine. The method was immunoSEQ multiplex PCR; TCRdb's version includes in-frame clones alone and lacks a portion of them. Among around 99,000 clones listed, around 92% were seen once. Between the trimmed V and J ends, which lost 3 bases and 2 bases, there was a span of 4 bases. CDR1 and CDR2 (germline): ENHRY, SYGVKD. The CDR3 consists of 12 residues. The starting material was peripheral blood, obtained 28 days after the second AZD1222 dose. The J gene is TRBJ1-1, the V gene TRBV10-3, with no clear D. The clonotype originates from an adult who received the AZD1222 COVID-19 vaccine. CDR3 nucleotide sequence: TGTGCCATCAGTGACAGAAACACTGAAGCTTTCTTT. It specifies CAISDRNTEAFF.